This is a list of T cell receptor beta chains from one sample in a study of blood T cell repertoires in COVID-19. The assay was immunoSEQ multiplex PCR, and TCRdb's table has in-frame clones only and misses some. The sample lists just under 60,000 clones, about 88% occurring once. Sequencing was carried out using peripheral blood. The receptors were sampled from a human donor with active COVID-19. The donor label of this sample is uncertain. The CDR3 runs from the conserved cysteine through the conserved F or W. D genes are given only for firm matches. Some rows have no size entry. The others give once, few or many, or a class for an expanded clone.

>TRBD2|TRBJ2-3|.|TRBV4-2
CASSQEGLAGTPFTQYF
TGTGCCAGCAGCCAAGAGGGACTAGCGGGAACGCCCTTTACGCAGTATTTT
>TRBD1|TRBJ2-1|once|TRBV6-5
CASSYETGLDEQFF
TGTGCCAGCAGTTACGAGACAGGGCTCGATGAGCAGTTCTTC
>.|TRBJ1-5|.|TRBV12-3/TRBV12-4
CASSPRQNQPQHF
TGTGCCAGCAGCCCCCGACAGAATCAGCCCCAGCATTTT
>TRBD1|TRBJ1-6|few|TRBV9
CASTRTGNNSPLHF
TGTGCCAGCACCAGGACAGGAAATAATTCACCCCTCCACTTT
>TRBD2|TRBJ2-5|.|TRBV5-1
CASSEGLAGGVGAQYF
TGCGCCAGCAGCGAGGGACTAGCGGGAGGGGTCGGGGCCCAGTACTTC
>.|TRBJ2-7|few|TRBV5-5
CASSLYYEQYF
TGTGCCAGCAGCTTGTACTACGAGCAGTACTTC
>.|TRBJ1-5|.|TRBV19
CASSIGRANQPQHF
TGTGCCAGTAGTATCGGCAGGGCTAATCAGCCCCAGCATTTT
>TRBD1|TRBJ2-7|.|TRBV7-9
CASSLVADRSWAEQYF
TGTGCCAGCAGCTTAGTTGCGGACAGGTCGTGGGCCGAGCAGTACTTC
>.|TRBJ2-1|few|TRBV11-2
CASSLEWLSYNEQFF
TGTGCCAGCAGCTTAGAATGGCTTTCCTACAATGAGCAGTTCTTC
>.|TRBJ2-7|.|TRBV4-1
CASSQDIGELARTTYEQYF
TGCGCCAGCAGCCAAGATATTGGAGAGCTAGCGCGTACAACCTACGAGCAGTACTTC
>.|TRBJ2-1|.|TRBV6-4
CASSESAEGYNEQFF
TGTGCCAGCAGTGAGTCAGCGGAGGGGTACAATGAGCAGTTCTTC
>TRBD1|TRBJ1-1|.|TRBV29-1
CSAGTGIGTEAFF
TGCAGCGCCGGGACAGGGATCGGCACTGAAGCTTTCTTT
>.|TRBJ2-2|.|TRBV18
CASSYRESYTGELFF
TGTGCCAGCTCTTACAGGGAAAGCTACACCGGGGAGCTGTTTTTT
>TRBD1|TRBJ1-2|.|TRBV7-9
CASSLGLTGTDSYGYTF
TGTGCCAGCAGCTTAGGGTTGACCGGGACAGATAGTTATGGCTACACCTTC
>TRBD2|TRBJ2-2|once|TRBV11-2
CASGAGVTAGELFF
TGTGCCTCTGGGGCGGGAGTTACGGCCGGGGAGCTGTTTTTT
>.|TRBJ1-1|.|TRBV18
CASSPSEGDTEAFF
TGTGCCAGCTCACCCAGTGAGGGGGACACTGAAGCTTTCTTT
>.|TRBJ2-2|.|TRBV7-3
CASKKTGGVDRPGELFF
TGTGCCAGCAAGAAGACGGGCGGGGTTGATCGACCCGGGGAGCTGTTTTTT
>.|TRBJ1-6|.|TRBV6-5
CATGFGAYENSPLHF
TGTGCCACCGGGTTCGGTGCCTATGAGAATTCACCCCTCCACTTT
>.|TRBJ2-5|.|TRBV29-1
CSVGTYPAETQYF
TGCAGCGTTGGGACTTACCCAGCGGAGACCCAGTACTTC
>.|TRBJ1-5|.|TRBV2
CASSVERGNQPQHF
TGTGCCAGCAGTGTGGAAAGGGGAAACCAGCCCCAGCATTTT
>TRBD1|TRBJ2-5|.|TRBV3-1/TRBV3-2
CAIGQGQETQYF
TGTGCCATAGGACAGGGCCAAGAGACCCAGTACTTC
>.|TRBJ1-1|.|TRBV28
CASRQGTEAFF
TGTGCCAGCAGACAGGGAACTGAAGCTTTCTTT
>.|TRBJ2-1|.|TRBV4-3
CASSQGAGYRTGEQFF
TGCGCCAGCAGCCAGGGAGCGGGCTACCGTACGGGTGAGCAGTTCTTC
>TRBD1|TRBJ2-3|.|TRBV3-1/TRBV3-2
CASSSRDRGTDTQYF
TGTGCCAGCAGCTCCCGGGACAGGGGCACAGATACGCAGTATTTT
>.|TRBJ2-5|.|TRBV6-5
CASSRQVQETQYF
TGTGCCAGCAGCCGACAGGTTCAAGAGACCCAGTACTTC
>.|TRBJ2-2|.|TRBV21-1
CASSKEGQGESDTGELFF
TGTGCCAGCAGCAAAGAGGGACAGGGCGAATCAGACACCGGGGAGCTGTTTTTT
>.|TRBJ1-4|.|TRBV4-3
CASSQEWGRLHEKLFF
TGCGCCAGCAGCCAAGAATGGGGCAGGCTTCATGAAAAACTGTTTTTT
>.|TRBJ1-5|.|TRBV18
CASSPPQRGQPQHF
TGTGCCAGCTCACCACCCCAGAGAGGTCAGCCCCAGCATTTT
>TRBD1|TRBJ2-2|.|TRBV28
CASSTGQGVELFF
TGTGCCAGCAGTACCGGACAGGGCGTGGAGCTGTTTTTT
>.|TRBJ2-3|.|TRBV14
CASSQDLRTDTQYF
TGTGCCAGCAGCCAAGATCTACGCACAGATACGCAGTATTTT
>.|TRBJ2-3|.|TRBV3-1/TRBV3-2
CASAGSYDTQYF
TGTGCCAGCGCCGGGAGCTACGATACGCAGTATTTT
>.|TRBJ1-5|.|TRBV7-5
CVRIYTNRVKQSAPAF
TGTGTCAGAATCTACACGAACAGGGTGAAGCAATCAGCCCCAGCATTT
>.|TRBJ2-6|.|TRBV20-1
CSASRSSGANVLTF
TGCAGTGCTAGTCGGAGCTCTGGGGCCAACGTCCTGACTTTC
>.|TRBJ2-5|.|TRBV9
CASSPSLASETQYF
TGTGCCAGCAGCCCTAGTCTAGCGTCCGAGACCCAGTACTTC
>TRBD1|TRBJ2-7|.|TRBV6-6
CASSQDRGFLRGQYF
TGTGCCAGCAGCCAGGACAGGGGCTTTTTACGAGGGCAGTACTTC
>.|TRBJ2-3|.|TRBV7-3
CASSLRGDTDTQYF
TGTGCCAGCAGCCTAAGGGGGGACACAGATACGCAGTATTTT
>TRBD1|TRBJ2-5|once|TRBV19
CASRRQGETQYF
TGTGCCAGTAGACGACAGGGAGAGACCCAGTACTTC
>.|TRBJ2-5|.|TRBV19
CASRRQFFGGETQYF
TGTGCCAGTAGGAGACAGTTCTTCGGTGGAGAGACCCAGTACTTC
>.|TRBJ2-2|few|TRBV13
CASSLSNTGELFF
TGTGCCAGCAGCCTGTCGAACACCGGGGAGCTGTTTTTT
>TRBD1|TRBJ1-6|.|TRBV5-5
CASSYMKQGDLGSYNSPLHF
TGTGCCAGCAGCTACATGAAACAGGGGGACCTTGGTTCCTATAATTCACCCCTCCACTTT
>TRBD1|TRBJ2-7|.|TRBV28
CASSATRTGGSEQYF
TGTGCCAGCAGTGCCACGAGGACAGGGGGAAGCGAGCAGTACTTC
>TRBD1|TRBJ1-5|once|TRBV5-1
CASSWTGGVEPQHF
TGCGCCAGCAGCTGGACAGGGGGAGTCGAGCCCCAGCATTTT
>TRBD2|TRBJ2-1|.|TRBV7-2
CASSLALAGGMDEQFF
TGTGCCAGCAGCTTAGCACTAGCGGGGGGAATGGATGAGCAGTTCTTC
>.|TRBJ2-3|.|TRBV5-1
CASSLDMGAQDTQYF
TGCGCCAGCAGCTTGGATATGGGGGCGCAAGATACGCAGTATTTT
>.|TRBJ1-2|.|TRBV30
CAWSRRTDGYTF
TGTGCCTGGAGCCGACGGACAGATGGCTACACCTTC
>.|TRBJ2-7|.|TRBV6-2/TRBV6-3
CASSLRGGGLEQYF
TGTGCCAGCAGCCTTCGAGGGGGGGGCCTCGAGCAGTACTTC